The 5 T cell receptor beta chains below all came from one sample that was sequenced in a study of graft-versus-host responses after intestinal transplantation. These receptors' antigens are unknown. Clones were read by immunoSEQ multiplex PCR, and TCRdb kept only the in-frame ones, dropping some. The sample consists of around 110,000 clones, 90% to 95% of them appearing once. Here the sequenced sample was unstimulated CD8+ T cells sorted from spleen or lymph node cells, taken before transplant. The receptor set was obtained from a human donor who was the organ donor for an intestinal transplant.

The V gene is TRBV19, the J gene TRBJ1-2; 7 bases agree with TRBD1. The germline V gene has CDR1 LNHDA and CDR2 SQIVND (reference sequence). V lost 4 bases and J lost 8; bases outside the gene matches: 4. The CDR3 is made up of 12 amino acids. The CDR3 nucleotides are TGTGCCAGTAGTACAGGGGGGGACGGCTACACCTTC. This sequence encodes CASSTGGDGYTF.

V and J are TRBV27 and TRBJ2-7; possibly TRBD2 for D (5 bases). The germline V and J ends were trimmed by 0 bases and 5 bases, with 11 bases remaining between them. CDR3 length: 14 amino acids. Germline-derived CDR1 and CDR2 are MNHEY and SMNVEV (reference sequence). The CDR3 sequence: CASSLSPSWNEQYF. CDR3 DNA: TGTGCCAGCAGTTTATCCCCTAGCTGGAACGAGCAGTACTTC.

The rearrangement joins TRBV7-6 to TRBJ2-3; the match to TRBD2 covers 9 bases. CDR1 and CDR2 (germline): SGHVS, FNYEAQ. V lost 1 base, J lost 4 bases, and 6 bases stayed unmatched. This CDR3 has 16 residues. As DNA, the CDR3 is TGTGCCAGCAGCTTAGATAGCGGGAGTGATGCAGATACGCAGTATTTT. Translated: CASSLDSGSDADTQYF. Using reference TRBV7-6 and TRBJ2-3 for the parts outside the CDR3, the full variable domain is GAGVSQSPRYKVTKRGQDVALRCDPISGHVSLYWYRQALGQGPEFLTYFNYEAQQDKSGLPNDRFSAERPEGSISTLTIQRTEQRDSAMYRCASSLDSGSDADTQYFGPGTRLTVL.

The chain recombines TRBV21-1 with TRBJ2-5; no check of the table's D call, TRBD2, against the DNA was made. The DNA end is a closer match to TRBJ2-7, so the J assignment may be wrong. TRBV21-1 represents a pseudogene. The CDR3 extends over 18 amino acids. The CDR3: CASSKEGTPHPRAYEQYF. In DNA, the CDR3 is TGTGCCAGCAGCAAAGAAGGGACTCCCCACCCCCGAGCCTACGAGCAGTACTTC.

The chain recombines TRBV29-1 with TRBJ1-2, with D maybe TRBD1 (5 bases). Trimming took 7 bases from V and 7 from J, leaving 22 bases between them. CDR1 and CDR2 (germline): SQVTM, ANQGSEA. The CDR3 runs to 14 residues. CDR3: CSDQKAGTSRGYTF. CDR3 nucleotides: TGCAGCGACCAAAAAGCCGGGACCTCCCGTGGCTACACCTTC.